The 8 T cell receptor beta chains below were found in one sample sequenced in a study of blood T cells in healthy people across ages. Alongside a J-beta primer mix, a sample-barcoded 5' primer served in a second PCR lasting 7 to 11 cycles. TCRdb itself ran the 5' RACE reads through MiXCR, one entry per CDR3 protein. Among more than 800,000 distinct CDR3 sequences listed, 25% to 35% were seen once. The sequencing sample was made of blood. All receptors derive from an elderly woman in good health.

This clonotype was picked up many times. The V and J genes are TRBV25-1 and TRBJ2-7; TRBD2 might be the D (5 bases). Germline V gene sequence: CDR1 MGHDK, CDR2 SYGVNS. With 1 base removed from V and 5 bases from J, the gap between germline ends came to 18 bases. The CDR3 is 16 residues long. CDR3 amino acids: CASSEFKSGRWDEQYF. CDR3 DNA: TGTGCCAGCAGTGAATTCAAAAGTGGGAGATGGGACGAGCAGTACTTC.

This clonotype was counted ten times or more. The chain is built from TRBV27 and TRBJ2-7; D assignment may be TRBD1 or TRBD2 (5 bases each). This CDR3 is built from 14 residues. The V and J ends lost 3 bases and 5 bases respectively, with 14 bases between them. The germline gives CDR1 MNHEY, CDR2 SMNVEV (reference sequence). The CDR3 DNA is TGTGCCAGCAGTTTGGGACCTAACATACACGAGCAGTACTTC. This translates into CASSLGPNIHEQYF.

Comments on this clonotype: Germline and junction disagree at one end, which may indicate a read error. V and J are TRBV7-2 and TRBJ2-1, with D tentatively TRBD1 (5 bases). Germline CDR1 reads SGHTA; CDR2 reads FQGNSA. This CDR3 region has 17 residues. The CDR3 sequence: CASSFTYDRSSSNEQFF. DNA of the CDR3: TGTGCCAGCAGCTTCACTTACGACAGAAGTTCCTCCAATGAGCAGTTCTTC.

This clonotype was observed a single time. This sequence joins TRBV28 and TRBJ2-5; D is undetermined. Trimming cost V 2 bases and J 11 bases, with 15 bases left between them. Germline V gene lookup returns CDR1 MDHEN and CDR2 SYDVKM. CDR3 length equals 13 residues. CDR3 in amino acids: CASSLQLQKVQYF. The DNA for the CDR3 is TGTGCCAGCAGTTTACAACTACAGAAAGTGCAGTACTTC.

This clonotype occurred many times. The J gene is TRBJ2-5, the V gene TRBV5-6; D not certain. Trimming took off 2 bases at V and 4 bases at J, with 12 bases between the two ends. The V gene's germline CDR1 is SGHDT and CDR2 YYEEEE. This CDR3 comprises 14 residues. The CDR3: CASSFPPVSETQYF. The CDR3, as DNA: TGTGCCAGCAGCTTTCCCCCCGTGTCAGAGACCCAGTACTTC.

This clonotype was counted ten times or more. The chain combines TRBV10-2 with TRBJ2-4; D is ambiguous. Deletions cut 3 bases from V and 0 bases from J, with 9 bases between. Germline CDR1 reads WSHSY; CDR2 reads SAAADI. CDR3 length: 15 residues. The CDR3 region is CASSDTLLAKNIQYF. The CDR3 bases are TGCGCCAGCAGTGACACCCTTCTAGCCAAAAACATTCAGTACTTC.

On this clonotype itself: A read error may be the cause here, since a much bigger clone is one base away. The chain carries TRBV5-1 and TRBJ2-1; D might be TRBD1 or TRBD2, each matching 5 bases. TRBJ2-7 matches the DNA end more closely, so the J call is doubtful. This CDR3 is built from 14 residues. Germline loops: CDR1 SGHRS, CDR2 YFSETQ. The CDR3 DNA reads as TGCGCCAGCAGCTTCGGGGCGGCTTACAATGAGCAGTACTTC. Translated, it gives CASSFGAAYNEQYF.

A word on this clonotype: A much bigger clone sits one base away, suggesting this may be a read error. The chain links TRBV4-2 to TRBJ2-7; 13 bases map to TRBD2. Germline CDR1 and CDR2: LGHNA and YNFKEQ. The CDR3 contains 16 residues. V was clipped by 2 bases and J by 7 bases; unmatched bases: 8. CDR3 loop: CASSQRTSGGYNEQYF. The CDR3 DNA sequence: TGTGCCAGCAGCCAAAGGACTAGCGGGGGTTACAATGAGCAGTACTTC.